This entry features one T cell receptor (beta chain) sequence. It was cDNA, reverse transcribed from extracted RNA, that served as the sequencing template. Measured with immunoSEQ multiplex PCR; TCRdb has only the in-frame clones, and not every one. The table lists 200,000 to 250,000 clones, 50% to 60% of them singletons, with just over 0.45% in the top ten. This sample is drawn from a study of CD8+ T cells in alopecia areata. Whole-study context: Among treated patients, oral tofacitinib was administered at 5 to 10 mg twice daily.

Unmatched junction bases numbered 4, after V lost 6 bases and J lost 0 bases. Germline assignment: CDR1 LNHDA and CDR2 SQIVND (reference sequence). This CDR3 is built from 14 residues. The V and J genes are TRBV19 and TRBJ2-7; 8 bases fit TRBD1. Material: CD4+ T cells sorted from blood, obtained at week 0. The TCR sequence derives from a human donor with alopecia areata. Written as DNA, the CDR3 is TGTGCCAGTAGCCGACAGGGGTCCTCCTACGAGCAGTACTTC. This sequence encodes CASSRQGSSYEQYF.